This T cell receptor beta chain emerged from a study of shared clonotypes between healthy human individuals. Study-level findings and limits: Relative to their counterparts shared across all four donors, non-shared clonotypes exhibited diminished generation probabilities. Investigators collected only blood, and repertoires in tissues likely differ.

Method: immunoSEQ multiplex PCR; TCRdb's copy keeps in-frame clones and lacks some. There are some 500,000 clones in the sample; approximately 95% occur only once, and about 0.064% lies in the top ten. Points on this clone: Its antigen is not identified.

This CDR3 is built from 13 residues. Germline V CDR1 and CDR2: SGHVS, FQNEAQ. Between the trimmed V and J ends, which lost 3 bases and 4 bases, there was a span of 9 bases. The clonotype comes from a woman between 25 and 40 years old in good health. Sequenced input: naive CD4+ T cells sorted from blood. Subset indicated: CD45RA+ positively selected. The chain recombines TRBV7-8 with TRBJ1-2, with a tentative D call TRBD1 (5 bases). CDR3 bases: TGTGCCAGCAGCTTGACAGAGACCTATGGCTACACCTTC. It specifies CASSLTETYGYTF.